These 16 T cell receptor beta chains came from one sample sequenced in a study of CD8+ T cells in alopecia areata. Following RNA extraction, reverse transcription yielded cDNA that acted as the sequencing template. The data were produced by immunoSEQ multiplex PCR, yet TCRdb's version contains in-frame clones alone and is incomplete. This sample carries more than 110,000 clones, 45% to 65% of them seen once, and the ten largest clones take approximately 15%. Indicated treatment: oral pan-JAK inhibitor, 5-10 mg twice daily. The sample in question was CD8+ T cells sorted from blood, obtained at week 4, from a patient treated with tofacitinib. These receptors came from a human donor with alopecia areata.

This clone occurred a few times. This sample includes further DNA sequences coding for the same CDR3. V and J are TRBV30 and TRBJ2-2; D is unresolved. CDR1 GTSNPN and CDR2 SVGIG come from the germline V gene (reference sequence). The CDR3 is 12 amino acids. With 1 base removed from V and 6 bases from J, the gap between germline ends came to 6 bases. CDR3 nucleotides: TGTGCCTGGAGTGAAGGCGCCGGGGAGCTGTTTTTT. It is translated as CAWSEGAGELFF.

This clone was observed a few times. J is TRBJ2-7 and V is TRBV19; 9 positions agree with TRBD1. V lost 5 bases, J lost 2 bases, and 7 bases stayed unmatched. The CDR3 loop spans 15 amino acids. Germline V lookup: CDR1 LNHDA, CDR2 SQIVND (reference sequence). The CDR3 loop is CASSEGTGHPYEQYF. In DNA, the CDR3 is TGTGCCAGTAGTGAAGGGACAGGGCATCCCTACGAGCAGTACTTC.

This clone was observed a few times. This chain links TRBV27 with TRBJ2-1; 7 bases map to TRBD1. The V gene's germline CDR1 is MNHEY and CDR2 SMNVEV (reference sequence). Germline trimming cut 10 bases from V and 4 bases from J; bases unmatched to any gene: 7. The CDR3 sequence is 13 residues long. The CDR3, as DNA: TGTGCCACCGGGGACAGCCCTTACAATGAGCAGTTCTTC. Residues: CATGDSPYNEQFF.

The chain couples TRBV2 to TRBJ2-2, with D possibly being TRBD2 (6 bases). Trimming took 5 bases from V and 5 from J, leaving 15 bases between them. CDR1 is SNHLY and CDR2 is FYNNEI in the germline V gene. The CDR3 spans 15 residues. Here the CDR3 reads CASSWIAGPTGELFF. CDR3 sequence (DNA): TGTGCCAGCAGTTGGATCGCGGGACCTACCGGGGAGCTGTTTTTT.

This chain joins TRBV4-3 and TRBJ1-5; D is unresolved. The germline V gene encodes CDR1 LGHNA and CDR2 YSLEER. The CDR3 extends over 15 amino acids. The V end was cut by 1 base, the J end by 3 bases, with 10 bases between. The CDR3 nucleotides are TGCGCCAGCAGCCAAGTCTGGGAGATCAATCAGCCCCAGCATTTT. This translates into CASSQVWEINQPQHF.

This clone was counted only a few times. V and J are TRBV2 and TRBJ2-2; TRBD2 agrees at 7 bases. Germline CDR1 and CDR2: SNHLY and FYNNEI. This CDR3 has 15 residues. With 5 bases clipped from V and 3 bases from J, the junction kept 6 bases outside the gene matches. DNA of the CDR3: TGTGCCAGCAGTAACAGCGGGACGGACACCGGGGAGCTGTTTTTT. The encoded protein is CASSNSGTDTGELFF.

This chain uses TRBV2 with TRBJ2-7, with TRBD2 matching 8 bases. The CDR3 has 16 amino acids. V trimming: 0 bases; J trimming: 7 bases; junction bases outside the gene matches: 11. From germline, CDR1 is SNHLY and CDR2 FYNNEI. The CDR3 spells CASSEAAGGRLEEQYF. The CDR3 DNA reads as TGTGCCAGCAGTGAAGCGGCGGGGGGTCGGTTAGAAGAGCAGTACTTC. The full variable domain, its missing parts supplied by reference TRBV2 and TRBJ2-7, is EPEVTQTPSHQVTQMGQEVILRCVPISNHLYFYWYRQILGQKVEFLVSFYNNEISEKSEIFDDQFSVERPDGSNFTLKIRSTKLEDSAMYFCASSEAAGGRLEEQYFGPGTRLTVT.

The CDR3 coding sequence is TGTGCCAGCAGTTACTCGTGGGGGCCGAACACTGAAGCTTTCTTT. It is translated as CASSYSWGPNTEAFF. This chain joins TRBV6-5 and TRBJ1-1, with D possibly TRBD1 on 6 matching bases. The CDR3 contains 15 residues. Germline values: CDR1 MNHEY, CDR2 SVGAGI. V lost 0 bases and J 1 base, leaving 9 bases between the germline ends.

The V and J genes are TRBV19 and TRBJ2-7; D gene uncertain. Between the trimmed V and J ends, which lost 0 bases and 4 bases, there was a span of 7 bases. The CDR3 length is 13 residues. Germline CDR1 reads LNHDA; CDR2 reads SQIVND (reference sequence). Written as DNA, the CDR3 is TGTGCCAGTAGTATAGATCTGGAATACGAGCAGTACTTC. The encoded protein is CASSIDLEYEQYF.

This clone came up a few times. This rearrangement joins TRBV9 to TRBJ2-7; D possibly corresponds to TRBD1 (5 bases). V lost 4 bases to trimming and J lost 3 bases, with 14 bases between them. This CDR3 is 14 amino acids long. CDR1 SGDLS and CDR2 YYNGEE come from the germline V gene. CDR3 loop: CASSPYPTDYEQYF. Written as DNA, the CDR3 is TGTGCCAGCAGCCCCTATCCGACAGACTACGAGCAGTACTTC.

This rearrangement joins TRBV2 to TRBJ1-5; D is unclear. The CDR3 is made up of 15 amino acids. V lost 2 bases and J lost 4, with 12 bases in between. The V gene's germline CDR1 is SNHLY and CDR2 FYNNEI. CDR3 residues: CASSENPGGNQPQHF. In nucleotides, the CDR3 is TGTGCCAGCAGTGAAAACCCAGGAGGAAATCAGCCCCAGCATTTT.

The table lists this clone with a few counts. This chain links TRBV19 with TRBJ1-1, with D hard to call. The CDR3 length is 13 residues. Per germline, CDR1 LNHDA and CDR2 SQIVND (reference sequence). V was shortened by 11 bases and J by 4 bases, with 17 bases between the two germline ends. The CDR3 region is CAATERLGTEAFF. CDR3 nucleotide sequence: TGTGCCGCAACCGAGAGGTTGGGCACTGAAGCTTTCTTT.

The rearrangement links TRBV4-1 to TRBJ2-7; TRBD1 aligns across 8 bases. After removal of 6 bases from V and 5 bases from J, the junction contained 6 bases not matched to a gene. The CDR3 sequence is 13 residues long. Germline V lookup: CDR1 MGHRA, CDR2 YSYEKL. The CDR3 sequence is CASSPGQGDEQYF. The CDR3, as DNA: TGCGCCAGCAGTCCCGGACAGGGCGACGAGCAGTACTTC.

This clone was seen once. CDR3 region: CAWSATLENTEAFF. The CDR3 DNA reads as TGTGCCTGGAGTGCGACCCTAGAGAACACTGAAGCTTTCTTT. J is TRBJ1-1 and V is TRBV30; D remains unclear. This CDR3 comprises 14 residues. Looked up from germline, CDR1 is GTSNPN and CDR2 is SVGIG (reference sequence). Deletions cut 1 base from V and 1 base from J, with 10 bases between.

The chain recombines TRBV6-1 with TRBJ2-2, with D unresolved. Per the germline V gene, CDR1 is MNHNS and CDR2 is SASEGT. The V gene lost 7 bases and the J gene lost 6 bases, with 15 bases spanning the gap. This CDR3 spans 14 amino acids. The CDR3 nucleotides read TGTGCCAGCATCCTGTCGTCCCCGGCCGGGGAGCTGTTTTTT. Its protein is CASILSSPAGELFF.

There are a few counts of this clone. The V and J genes are TRBV29-1 and TRBJ2-3; TRBD1 might be the D (7 bases). V shed 3 bases and J shed 5 bases, with 12 bases lying between them. CDR3 length: 13 residues. Germline lookup yields CDR1 SQVTM and CDR2 ANQGSEA. The DNA for the CDR3 is TGCAGCGTTGAGGAGGGGGCCGGAGATACGCAGTATTTT. Its protein product is CSVEEGAGDTQYF.